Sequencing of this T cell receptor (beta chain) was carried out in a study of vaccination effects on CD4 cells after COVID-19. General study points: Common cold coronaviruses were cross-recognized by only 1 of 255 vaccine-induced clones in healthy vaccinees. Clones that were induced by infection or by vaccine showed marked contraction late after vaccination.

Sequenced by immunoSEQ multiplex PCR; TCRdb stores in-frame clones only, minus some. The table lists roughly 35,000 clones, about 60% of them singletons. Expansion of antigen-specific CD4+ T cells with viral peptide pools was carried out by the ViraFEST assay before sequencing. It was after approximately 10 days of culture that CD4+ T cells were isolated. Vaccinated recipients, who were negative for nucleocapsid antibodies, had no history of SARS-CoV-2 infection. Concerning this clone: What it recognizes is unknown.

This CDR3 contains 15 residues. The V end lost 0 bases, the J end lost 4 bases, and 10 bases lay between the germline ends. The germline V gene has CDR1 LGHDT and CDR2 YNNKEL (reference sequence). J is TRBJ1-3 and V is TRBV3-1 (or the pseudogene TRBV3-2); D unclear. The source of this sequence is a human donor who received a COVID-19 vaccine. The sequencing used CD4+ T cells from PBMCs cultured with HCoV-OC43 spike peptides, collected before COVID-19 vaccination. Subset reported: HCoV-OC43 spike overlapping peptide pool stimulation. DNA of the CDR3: TGTGCCAGCAGCCAAGACACCGGATTGGGAAACACCATATATTTT. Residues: CASSQDTGLGNTIYF.